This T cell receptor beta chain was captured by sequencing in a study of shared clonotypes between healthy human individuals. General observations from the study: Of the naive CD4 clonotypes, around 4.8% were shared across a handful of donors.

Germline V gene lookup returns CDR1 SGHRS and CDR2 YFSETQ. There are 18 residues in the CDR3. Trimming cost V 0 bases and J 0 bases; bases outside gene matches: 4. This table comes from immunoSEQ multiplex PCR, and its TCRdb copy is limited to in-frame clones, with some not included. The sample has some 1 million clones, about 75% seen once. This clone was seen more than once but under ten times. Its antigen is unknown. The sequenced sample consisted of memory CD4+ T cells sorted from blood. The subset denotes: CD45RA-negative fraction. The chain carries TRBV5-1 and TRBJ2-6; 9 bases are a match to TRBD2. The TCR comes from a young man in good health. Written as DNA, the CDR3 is TGCGCCAGCAGCTTGGGGCTAGCGGGGAACTCTGGGGCCAACGTCCTGACTTTC. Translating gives CASSLGLAGNSGANVLTF.